The 16 T cell receptor beta chains below come from one sample, sequenced in a study of long-term antiretroviral therapy in people with HIV. The libraries were made with immunoSEQ v3.0 at survey level. TCRdb's copy holds only in-frame clones and misses some; the assay was immunoSEQ multiplex PCR. The sample holds around 30,000 clones, approximately 81% seen once. This sample comprised unsorted PBMCs, obtained 2.3 years after starting antiretroviral therapy. The receptor source for this set is a man aged 35 to 55 with HIV.

This chain uses TRBV5-8 with TRBJ1-1; 7 bases fit TRBD1. V shed 3 bases and J 1 base; nucleotides not matched to a gene: 3. The CDR3 spans 14 residues. CDR1 and CDR2 from the germline V gene are SGHTS and YDEGEE. In DNA, the CDR3 is TGTGCCAGCAGCTCTGGACAGGCGAACACTGAAGCTTTCTTT. Its protein product is CASSSGQANTEAFF.

This chain connects TRBV25-1 to TRBJ2-7, with TRBD1 matching over 9 bases. Germline V gene lookup returns CDR1 MGHDK and CDR2 SYGVNS. The CDR3 has 17 amino acids. Trimming cost V 10 bases and J 1 base; bases outside gene matches: 17. The CDR3 DNA sequence: TGTGCCACCTCACACCCACTAAGGACAGGGGATTCCTACGAGCAGTACTTC. This gives the protein CATSHPLRTGDSYEQYF.

The chain is built from TRBV11-2 and TRBJ2-6, with D maybe TRBD1 (6 bases). The V gene lost 5 bases and the J gene lost 0 bases, with 14 bases spanning the gap. The CDR3 is made up of 17 amino acids. Germline V lookup: CDR1 SGHAT, CDR2 FQNNGV. The CDR3 protein is CASSLNRVGSGANVLTF. The CDR3 coding sequence is TGTGCCAGCAGCCTTAACAGGGTTGGCTCTGGGGCCAACGTCCTGACTTTC.

V usage is TRBV13 and J usage is TRBJ2-2; maybe TRBD2 (5 bases). This CDR3 spans 13 amino acids. Trimming left V 0 bases short and J 8 bases short, with 7 bases between. CDR1 is PRHDT and CDR2 is FYEKMQ in the germline V gene (reference sequence). CDR3 region: CASSLGEGGELFF. CDR3 bases: TGTGCCAGCAGCTTAGGAGAGGGAGGGGAGCTGTTTTTT.

This clone was seen just once. This rearrangement joins TRBV5-1 to TRBJ2-3; TRBD1 might be the D (5 bases). CDR3 length: 14 residues. Germline V gene lookup returns CDR1 SGHRS and CDR2 YFSETQ. The V and J ends lost 5 bases and 0 bases respectively, with 10 bases between them. CDR3 loop: CASSAQGSTDTQYF. CDR3 bases: TGCGCCAGCAGTGCTCAGGGTAGCACAGATACGCAGTATTTT.

There are a few counts of this clone. J is TRBJ2-1 and V is TRBV7-2; D gene ambiguous. The germline CDR1 and CDR2 sequences are SGHTA and FQGNSA. Trimming left V 1 base short and J 6 bases short, with 10 bases between. The CDR3 covers 14 residues. In nucleotides, the CDR3 is TGTGCCAGCAGCTTAGGGCTGTTGCCCAATGAGCAGTTCTTC. This gives the protein CASSLGLLPNEQFF. Complete variable domain (other parts from reference TRBV7-2 and TRBJ2-1): GAGVSQSPSNKVTEKGKDVELRCDPISGHTALYWYRQSLGQGLEFLIYFQGNSAPDKSGLPSDRFSAERTGGSVSTLTIQRTQQEDSAVYLCASSLGLLPNEQFFGPGTRLTVL.

This sequence joins TRBV29-1 and TRBJ2-1; D call uncertain. CDR3 length: 12 residues. Trimming shortened V by 7 bases and J by 5 bases, and 12 bases separated the two germline ends. CDR1 and CDR2 from the germline V gene are SQVTM and ANQGSEA. The CDR3 region is CSATRGHNEQFF. DNA of the CDR3: TGCAGCGCCACCCGTGGGCACAATGAGCAGTTCTTC.

The chain uses TRBV7-8 and TRBJ2-1; the D gene is possibly TRBD2 (6 bases). The germline V gene encodes CDR1 SGHVS and CDR2 FQNEAQ. Trimming cost V 5 bases and J 3 bases, with 14 bases left between them. This CDR3 has 15 amino acids. CDR3: CASSRGRQNYNEQFF. DNA of the CDR3: TGTGCCAGCAGCCGGGGGAGACAGAACTACAATGAGCAGTTCTTC.

V gene TRBV7-9 combines with J gene TRBJ1-1; D may be TRBD1 (6 bases). V was trimmed by 4 bases and J by 4 bases, leaving 19 bases between them. This CDR3 region has 16 residues. CDR1 SEHNR and CDR2 FQNEAQ come from the germline V gene (reference sequence). CDR3 protein: CASSSPTTGRRTEAFF. The CDR3 DNA reads as TGTGCCAGCAGCTCTCCGACCACAGGGAGGCGCACTGAAGCTTTCTTT.

This chain uses TRBV11-3 with TRBJ2-1; D is uncertain. CDR1 and CDR2 from the germline V gene are SGHNT and YENEEA. The CDR3 has 13 residues. V shed 5 bases and J shed 7 bases, with 12 bases lying between them. CDR3 residues: CASSGTWMNEQFF. The CDR3 DNA sequence: TGTGCCAGCAGCGGAACCTGGATGAATGAGCAGTTCTTC. Full variable domain (rest looked up from reference TRBV11-3 and TRBJ2-1): EAGVVQSPRYKIIEKKQPVAFWCNPISGHNTLYWYLQNLGQGPELLIRYENEEAVDDSQLPKDRFSAERLKGVDSTLKIQPAELGDSAVYLCASSGTWMNEQFFGPGTRLTVL.

The DNA of the CDR3 is TGTGCCAGTAGTCTGGGGGTCTGGGCCGGGGAGCTGTTTTTT. It yields the protein CASSLGVWAGELFF. The chain joins TRBV19 to TRBJ2-2, with D perhaps assigned TRBD1 or TRBD2 (5 bases each). The CDR3 totals 14 residues. Germline CDR1 LNHDA, CDR2 SQIVND (reference sequence). V lost 5 bases and J lost 6, with 13 bases in between.

The chain joins TRBV7-9 to TRBJ2-7, with D possibly matching TRBD1 (6 bases). The V end was cut by 1 base, the J end by 0 bases, with 10 bases between. The CDR3 spans 15 residues. CDR1 is SEHNR, CDR2 FQNEAQ, per germline (reference sequence). CDR3 loop: CASSLGQGLSYEQYF. CDR3 nucleotides: TGTGCCAGCAGCTTAGGGCAGGGGCTCTCCTACGAGCAGTACTTC.

This clone has only a few counts. The rearrangement links TRBV5-6 to TRBJ2-7; 11 nucleotides agree with TRBD1. V shed 3 bases, J shed 7 bases, and the junction held 12 bases outside the gene matches. This CDR3 is 16 amino acids long. In germline, CDR1 is SGHDT, CDR2 YYEEEE. The CDR3: CASSSSGQGAPWEQYF. The CDR3 DNA is TGTGCCAGCAGCTCGAGCGGACAGGGGGCGCCATGGGAGCAGTACTTC.

V and J are TRBV5-6 and TRBJ2-3; 7 bases match TRBD2. This CDR3 region has 18 residues. Trimming removed 5 bases from V and 0 bases from J; junction bases left unmatched: 15. CDR1 and CDR2 from the germline V gene are SGHDT and YYEEEE. The CDR3 protein is CASSYAYRLAVSTDTQYF. CDR3 DNA: TGTGCCAGCAGTTACGCATATCGGCTAGCGGTTAGCACAGATACGCAGTATTTT.

As to this clone: At one end, the junction sequence differs from germline, possibly due to a read error. Different DNA sequences within this sample yield the same CDR3. The J gene is TRBJ2-5, the V gene TRBV29-1; D remains ambiguous. The CDR3 sequence is 17 residues long. The germline gives CDR1 SQVTM, CDR2 ANQGSEA. The CDR3 is CSVEDLVAGYRQETQYF. CDR3 bases: TGCAGCGTCGAAGATCTGGTCGCAGGCTATCGTCAAGAGACCCAGTACTTC.

This chain links TRBV6-5 with TRBJ2-7; either TRBD1 or TRBD2 may fit D (5 bases each). The V end lost 0 bases, the J end lost 3 bases, and 12 bases lay between the germline ends. CDR1 MNHEY and CDR2 SVGAGI come from the germline V gene. The CDR3 contains 15 residues. The CDR3 DNA is TGTGCCAGCAGTTACTCGGGGGTGGGGCACTACGAGCAGTACTTC. Translation: CASSYSGVGHYEQYF.